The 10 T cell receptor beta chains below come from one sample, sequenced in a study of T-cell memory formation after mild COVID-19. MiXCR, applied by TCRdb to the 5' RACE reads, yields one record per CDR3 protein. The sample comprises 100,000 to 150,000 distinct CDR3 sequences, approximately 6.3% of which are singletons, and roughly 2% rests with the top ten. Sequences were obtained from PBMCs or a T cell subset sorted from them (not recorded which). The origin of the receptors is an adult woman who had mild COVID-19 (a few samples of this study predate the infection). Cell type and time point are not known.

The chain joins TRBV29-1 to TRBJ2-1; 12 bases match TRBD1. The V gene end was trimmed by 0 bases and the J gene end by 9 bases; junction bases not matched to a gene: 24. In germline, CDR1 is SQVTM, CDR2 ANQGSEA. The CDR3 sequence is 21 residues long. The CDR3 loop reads CSVEDSLVTGWRDRGRSEQFF. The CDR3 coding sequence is TGCAGCGTTGAAGATAGTCTGGTAACGGGTTGGAGGGACAGGGGGCGAAGTGAGCAGTTCTTC.

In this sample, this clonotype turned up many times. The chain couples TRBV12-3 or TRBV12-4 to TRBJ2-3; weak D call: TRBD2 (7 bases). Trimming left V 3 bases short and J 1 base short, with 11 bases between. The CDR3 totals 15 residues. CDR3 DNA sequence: TGTGCCAGCAGTTTGCGGCGGGGGCGCACAGATACGCAGTATTTT. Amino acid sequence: CASSLRRGRTDTQYF.

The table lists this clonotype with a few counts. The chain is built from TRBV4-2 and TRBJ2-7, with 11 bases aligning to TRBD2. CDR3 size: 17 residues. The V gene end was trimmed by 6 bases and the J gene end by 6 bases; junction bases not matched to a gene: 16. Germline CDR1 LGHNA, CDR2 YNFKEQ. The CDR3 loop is CASSLSTSGGIGAEQYF. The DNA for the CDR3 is TGTGCCAGCAGTCTCAGCACTAGCGGGGGAATTGGGGCCGAGCAGTACTTC.

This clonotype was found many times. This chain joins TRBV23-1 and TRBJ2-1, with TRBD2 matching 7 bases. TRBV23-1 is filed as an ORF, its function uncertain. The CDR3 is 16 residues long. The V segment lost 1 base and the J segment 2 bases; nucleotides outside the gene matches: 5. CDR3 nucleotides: TGCGCCAGCAGTCAATTGCGCGGGAGCCCCTACAATGAGCAGTTCTTC. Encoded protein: CASSQLRGSPYNEQFF.

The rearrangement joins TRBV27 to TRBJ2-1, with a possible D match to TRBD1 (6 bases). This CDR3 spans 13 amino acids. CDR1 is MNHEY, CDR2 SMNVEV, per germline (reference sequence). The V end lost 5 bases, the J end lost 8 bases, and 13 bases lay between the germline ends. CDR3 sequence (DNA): TGTGCCAGCAGTAGGACAGAGTTCGATGAGCAGTTCTTC. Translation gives CASSRTEFDEQFF.

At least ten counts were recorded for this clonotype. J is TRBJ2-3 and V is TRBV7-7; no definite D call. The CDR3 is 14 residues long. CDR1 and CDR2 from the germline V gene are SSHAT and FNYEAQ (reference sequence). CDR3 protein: CAVSSDFSTDTQYF. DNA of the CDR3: TGTGCTGTTTCGAGCGACTTTAGCACAGATACGCAGTATTTT.

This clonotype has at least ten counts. This CDR3 is CASSPRSSYNEQFF. CDR3 DNA sequence: TGTGCCAGCAGCCCGCGGAGCTCGTACAATGAGCAGTTCTTC. The chain couples TRBV12-3 or TRBV12-4 to TRBJ2-1; D gene ambiguous. V lost 6 bases, J lost 4 bases, and 13 bases lay in between. The CDR3 totals 14 residues.

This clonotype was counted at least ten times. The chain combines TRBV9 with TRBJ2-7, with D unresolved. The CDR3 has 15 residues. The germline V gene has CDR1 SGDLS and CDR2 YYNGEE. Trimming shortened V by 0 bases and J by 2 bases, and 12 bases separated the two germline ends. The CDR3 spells CASSVDPSSTYEQYF. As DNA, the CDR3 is TGTGCCAGCAGCGTAGACCCCAGCTCGACCTACGAGCAGTACTTC.

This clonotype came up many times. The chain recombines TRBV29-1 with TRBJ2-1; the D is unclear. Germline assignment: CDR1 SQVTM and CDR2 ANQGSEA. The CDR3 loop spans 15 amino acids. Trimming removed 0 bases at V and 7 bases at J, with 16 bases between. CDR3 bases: TGCAGCGTTGAAGACCCGGTGGGCAGAGGTAATGAGCAGTTCTTC. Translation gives CSVEDPVGRGNEQFF.

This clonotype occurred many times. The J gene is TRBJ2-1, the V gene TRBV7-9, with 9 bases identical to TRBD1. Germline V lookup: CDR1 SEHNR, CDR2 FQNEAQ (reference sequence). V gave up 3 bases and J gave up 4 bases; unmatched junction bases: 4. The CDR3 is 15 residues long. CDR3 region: CASSLTGGIYNEQFF. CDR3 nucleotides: TGTGCCAGCAGCTTGACAGGGGGAATATACAATGAGCAGTTCTTC.